Presented here are 16 T cell receptor beta chains from one specimen sequenced in a study of CD8+CD57+ T cells in acquired aplastic anemia. Genomic DNA constituted the template upon which TCR beta VDJ and CDR3 profiling was performed. TCRdb itself ran the reads through MiXCR, one entry per CDR3 protein. The data contain about 180,000 distinct CDR3 sequences, 40% to 55% of them singletons. Sequenced: sorted CD4+, CD8+, or CD8+CD57+ T cells (not recorded which) from PBMCs. Every receptor here comes from a human donor in good health.

The V gene is TRBV3-1, the J gene TRBJ2-3, with 8 bases aligning to TRBD1. V was pared by 2 bases and J by 3 bases, with 7 bases of the junction left unmatched. Germline CDR1 and CDR2: LGHDT and YNNKEL (reference sequence). This CDR3 region has 16 residues. The CDR3 loop is CASSQLGQGVTDTQYF. The CDR3 region has the DNA TGTGCCAGCAGCCAACTCGGACAGGGAGTGACAGATACGCAGTATTTT.

This clonotype was counted only a few times. The V and J genes are TRBV4-1 and TRBJ1-5; 10 bases match TRBD1. V trimming: 1 base; J trimming: 0 bases; junction bases outside the gene matches: 9. Germline V gene sequence: CDR1 MGHRA, CDR2 YSYEKL. The CDR3 totals 19 residues. CDR3 DNA: TGCGCCAGCAGCCAAGGACCGGACAGGGGGTATGATAGCAATCAGCCCCAGCATTTT. Its translation: CASSQGPDRGYDSNQPQHF.

Remarks on this clonotype: Possible read error: a much larger clone is one base away. The chain has TRBV7-3 and TRBJ2-2; TRBD2 matches at 8 bases. CDR3 length: 20 residues. Germline V gene lookup returns CDR1 SGHTA and CDR2 FQGTGA. CDR3 nucleotide sequence: TGTGCCAGCAGCTTAAAGGATCTCCCCCTAGCGGGCGCGAACACCGGGGAGCTGTCTTTT. Residues: CASSLKDLPLAGANTGELSF.

As for this clonotype: A much larger clone differs by one base, so this may be a read error. The chain is built from TRBV4-3 and TRBJ2-6; D may be TRBD1 (6 bases). Germline CDR1 reads LGHNA; CDR2 reads YSLEER. CDR3 size: 16 residues. This CDR3 is CASSQVRGSGANVLAF. CDR3 DNA sequence: TGCGCCAGCAGCCAAGTCAGGGGTTCTGGGGCCAACGTCCTGGCTTTC.

This chain links TRBV10-3 with TRBJ1-1, with no clear D. V lost 6 bases, J lost 4 bases, and 12 bases lay in between. Germline CDR1 reads ENHRY; CDR2 reads SYGVKD. The CDR3 contains 13 residues. This CDR3 reads CAISRGEGTEAFF. The CDR3 nucleotides read TGTGCCATCAGCCGGGGTGAGGGCACTGAAGCTTTCTTT.

The chain combines TRBV24-1 with TRBJ2-3, with TRBD1 identical over 11 bases. There are 16 residues in the CDR3. The V and J ends lost 9 bases and 6 bases, in that order; junction bases with no gene match: 13. In germline, CDR1 is KGHDR, CDR2 SFDVKD. The CDR3 region is CATVGTGTGGRDTQYF. In DNA, the CDR3 is TGTGCCACCGTTGGAACCGGGACAGGGGGTAGGGATACGCAGTATTTT.

The J gene is TRBJ2-5, the V gene TRBV20-1; 9 nucleotides agree with TRBD2. The germline V gene has CDR1 DFQATT and CDR2 SNEGSKA (reference sequence). The trim removed 6 bases at V and 4 bases at J, leaving 9 bases unmatched. The CDR3 length is 14 residues. DNA of the CDR3: TGCAGTGCCGATAGCGGGAGTGGAGGAGAGACCCAGTACTTC. It translates to CSADSGSGGETQYF.

The table lists this clonotype with a count of one. A read error may be the cause here, since a much bigger clone is one base away. The J gene is TRBJ2-5, the V gene TRBV5-4; D unresolved. Germline V lookup: CDR1 SGHNT, CDR2 YYREEE (reference sequence). The CDR3 runs 16 residues. CDR3 sequence reads: CASSFDPNKVQGTQYF. DNA for the CDR3: TGTGCCAGCAGTTTTGACCCTAACAAGGTACAAGGGACCCAGTACTTC. The full variable domain, with the rest looked up from reference TRBV5-4 and TRBJ2-5, is ETGVTQSPTHLIKTRGQQVTLRCSSQSGHNTVSWYQQALGQGPQFIFQYYREEENGRGNFPPRFSGLQFPNYSSELNVNALELDDSALYLCASSFDPNKVQGTQYFGPGTRLLVL.

This clonotype appeared a few times. The J gene is TRBJ2-5, the V gene TRBV29-1, with 8 bases identical to TRBD1. J gave up 2 bases and V 6 bases, and 8 bases lay outside the gene matches. The CDR3 has 14 amino acids. Germline V gene sequence: CDR1 SQVTM, CDR2 ANQGSEA. As DNA, the CDR3 is TGCAGCGTCCGACAGGGGTCCTTGCAAGAGACCCAGTACTTC. Its translation is CSVRQGSLQETQYF. Full variable domain (remainder filled in from reference TRBV29-1 and TRBJ2-5): SAVISQKPSRDICQRGTSLTIQCQVDSQVTMMFWYRQQPGQSLTLIATANQGSEATYESGFVIDKFPISRPNLTFSTLTVSNMSPEDSSIYLCSVRQGSLQETQYFGPGTRLLVL.

The chain has TRBV13 and TRBJ2-3, with a weak D call TRBD1 (6 bases). V was shortened by 11 bases and J by 3 bases, with 12 bases between the two germline ends. The V gene's germline CDR1 is PRHDT and CDR2 FYEKMQ (reference sequence). The CDR3 has 12 residues. CDR3 amino acids: CACQGQTDTQYF. For the CDR3, the DNA is TGTGCCTGCCAGGGGCAGACAGATACGCAGTATTTT.

This clonotype has at least ten counts. V and J are TRBV7-6 and TRBJ2-5, with unresolved D. The CDR3 runs to 13 residues. Germline V CDR1 and CDR2: SGHVS, FNYEAQ. Trimming shortened V by 0 bases and J by 0 bases, and 2 bases separated the two germline ends. The CDR3 DNA is TGTGCCAGCAGCTTAGCGTACCAAGAGACCCAGTACTTC. Its protein product is CASSLAYQETQYF. Complete variable domain (other parts from reference TRBV7-6 and TRBJ2-5): GAGVSQSPRYKVTKRGQDVALRCDPISGHVSLYWYRQALGQGPEFLTYFNYEAQQDKSGLPNDRFSAERPEGSISTLTIQRTEQRDSAMYRCASSLAYQETQYFGPGTRLLVL.

This clonotype was counted ten times or more. The rearrangement joins TRBV19 to TRBJ1-1; D ambiguous. The CDR3 is made up of 14 amino acids. V shed 4 bases and J shed 3 bases, with 12 bases lying between them. Germline CDR1 is LNHDA and CDR2 is SQIVND (reference sequence). The CDR3 protein is CASSKLRAHTEAFF. Here the CDR3 DNA reads TGTGCCAGTAGTAAACTACGGGCGCACACTGAAGCTTTCTTT.

The chain uses TRBV2 and TRBJ1-5, with 7 bases identical to TRBD1. The CDR3 contains 14 residues. Trimming at V came to 6 bases and at J to 0 bases, leaving 2 bases not matched to a gene. In germline, CDR1 is SNHLY, CDR2 FYNNEI. Here the CDR3 DNA reads TGTGCCAGCAGCGGGACAGCTAGCAATCAGCCCCAGCATTTT. Amino acids: CASSGTASNQPQHF.

This clonotype was observed a handful of times. V gene TRBV6-2 or TRBV6-3 combines with J gene TRBJ1-5, with D tentatively TRBD1 (6 bases). The CDR3 runs 15 residues. Germline lookup yields CDR1 MNHEY and CDR2 SVGEGT. V shed 6 bases and J shed 9 bases, with 21 bases lying between them. DNA of the CDR3: TGTGCCAGCAGCCTACCGACAGGCCCTTTGAGGCCCCAGCATTTT. Translating gives CASSLPTGPLRPQHF.

This clonotype was seen more than once but under ten times. CDR3 in DNA: TGTGCCAGCAGCTCCGGGGGCGGCGAGCAGTACTTC. Protein: CASSSGGGEQYF. The chain uses TRBV7-2 and TRBJ2-7, with D perhaps TRBD1 or TRBD2 (6 bases each). Germline CDR1 reads SGHTA; CDR2 reads FQGNSA. Trimming stripped 4 bases from V and 6 bases from J, with 10 bases between. The CDR3 runs to 12 residues.

This clonotype has more than one count but fewer than ten. The rearrangement joins TRBV24-1 to TRBJ1-2; D not resolved. With 3 bases removed from V and 5 bases from J, the gap between germline ends came to 12 bases. Per germline, CDR1 KGHDR and CDR2 SFDVKD. The CDR3 contains 14 residues. CDR3 bases: TGTGCCACCAGTGATCGCAGAGCCCGATATGGCTACACCTTC. Encoded protein: CATSDRRARYGYTF.